A single sample is the source of the 7 T cell receptor beta chains below, sequenced in a study of beta chain features in type 1 diabetes (dated by TCRdb to about 2018). Receptors were amplified or captured by the immunoSEQ multiplex PCR assay. The entire isolated RNA was reverse transcribed using the High Capacity cDNA Reverse Transcription Kit, and thus expressed TCRB transcripts were sequenced. TCRdb carries this immuneACCESS record with in-frame sequences only. Its versions omit some clonotypes, under half of them owing to an unresolved V gene in the studies checked, with the rest unexplained. The sample has 620,000 or so clones on record, 15% to 19% of them singletons. Approximately 0.099% of the sample is taken by the ten largest. The sample taken for sequencing was naive CD4+ T cells from blood. The cell subset or site label for this specimen denotes: true naive CD4+ T cells. The receptors come from a man in his late teens or twenties in good health.

The chain is built from TRBV6-6 and TRBJ2-7, with D unresolved. The germline gives CDR1 MNHNY, CDR2 SVGAGI (reference sequence). Trimming cost V 2 bases and J 3 bases, with 14 bases left between them. The CDR3 is 15 residues long. CDR3 sequence (DNA): TGTGCCAGCAGTTACAAAGTGGAATCCCTCTACGAGCAGTACTTC. Translated: CASSYKVESLYEQYF.

The sample holds a few counts of this clone. The chain carries TRBV5-6 and TRBJ2-5; the D gene is possibly TRBD1 (6 bases). There are 15 residues in the CDR3. Per the germline V gene, CDR1 is SGHDT and CDR2 is YYEEEE. Trimming cost V 0 bases and J 4 bases, with 13 bases left between them. DNA for the CDR3: TGTGCCAGCAGCTTGGTAGTCAGGGGCGGAGAGACCCAGTACTTC. As protein: CASSLVVRGGETQYF.

This clone was seen a handful of times. The chain is built from TRBV5-1 and TRBJ2-2, with 10 bases matching TRBD2. Unmatched junction bases numbered 10, after V lost 7 bases and J lost 4 bases. Germline CDR1 reads SGHRS; CDR2 reads YFSETQ. The CDR3 loop spans 16 amino acids. In nucleotides, the CDR3 is TGCGCCAGCGTCCCCGTCGGGACTAGCGTCACCGGGGAGCTGTTTTTT. Its translation is CASVPVGTSVTGELFF.

Here the CDR3 reads CASSRTGADYGYTF. CDR3 DNA sequence: TGTGCCAGCAGCCGAACCGGGGCGGACTATGGCTACACCTTC. V usage is TRBV7-9 and J usage is TRBJ1-2; D is perhaps TRBD1 (5 bases). Looked up from germline, CDR1 is SEHNR and CDR2 is FQNEAQ (reference sequence). The V gene lost 5 bases and the J gene lost 3 bases, with 13 bases spanning the gap. The CDR3 sequence is 14 residues long.

This clone was seen only a few times. The chain uses TRBV5-1 and TRBJ2-1; the match to TRBD2 covers 7 bases. After removal of 10 bases from V and 8 bases from J, the junction contained 15 bases not matched to a gene. Germline V gene sequence: CDR1 SGHRS, CDR2 YFSETQ. The length of the CDR3 is 14 residues. The DNA of the CDR3 is TGCGCCTCGTACGGGGCGGGAGATTCCTATGAGCAGTTCTTC. Translating it yields CASYGAGDSYEQFF.

The V gene is TRBV28, the J gene TRBJ2-3; D is ambiguous. Germline V gene sequence: CDR1 MDHEN, CDR2 SYDVKM. CDR3 length equals 15 residues. V lost 5 bases, J lost 0 bases, and 12 bases lay in between. CDR3 in DNA: TGTGCCAGCAGTCGGGTTACGACTAGCACAGATACGCAGTATTTT. Protein sequence: CASSRVTTSTDTQYF.

The rearrangement links TRBV5-5 to TRBJ1-2; no firm D call. V was clipped by 1 base and J by 6 bases, with 10 bases between them. There are 13 residues in the CDR3. Looked up from germline, CDR1 is SGHKS and CDR2 is YYEKEE (reference sequence). CDR3 amino acids: CASSLIIGNGYTF. CDR3 DNA sequence: TGTGCCAGCAGCTTGATTATAGGAAATGGCTACACCTTC.